This TCR beta chain was sequenced for a study of CD4+ T cells in melanoma. Overall study findings and caveats: In melanoma, neoantigen-specific CD4+ T cells reportedly differed in differentiation state.

This clone was detected only a few times. Its antigen remains unidentified. Produced via immunoSEQ multiplex PCR; TCRdb's table is partial and in-frame only. The data hold 7,300 or so clones, with 45% to 55% observed a single time. From germline, CDR1 is SQVTM and CDR2 ANQGSEA. V was shortened by 5 bases and J by 8 bases, with 18 bases between the two germline ends. CDR3 length: 13 amino acids. Sample: cells from a culture (not recorded whether cultured in vitro). The V call is TRBV29-1, the J call TRBJ1-2, with D perhaps TRBD1 (6 bases). This TCR was recovered from a human donor with melanoma. The CDR3 nucleotides read TGCAGCGTTCCCGAGGGGGGCCTAGGCGGCTACACCTTC. This codes for CSVPEGGLGGYTF.